This T cell receptor beta chain was captured by sequencing in a study of a mutant IDH1 vaccine in newly diagnosed glioma. About the study: The first vaccination came 4-6 weeks after radiotherapy alone, or with temozolomide cycles.

The time point is: week 23, last vaccination. With topical imiquimod, each dose of the vaccine consisted of 300 ug of mutant IDH1 20-mer peptide. CDR1 is MNHEY, CDR2 SMNVEV, per germline (reference sequence). The CDR3 contains 13 residues. V lost 1 base and J 6 bases, leaving 6 bases between the germline ends. A remark on this clone: What it binds is unknown.

Measured with immunoSEQ multiplex PCR; TCRdb has only the in-frame clones, and not every one. The data hold around 39,000 clones, with around 85% observed a single time. V and J are TRBV27 and TRBJ2-2; D unclear. The TCR originated in a woman younger than 35 with glioma. Some clones in this sample may be carry-over from other donors' samples. This sample comprised PBMCs, obtained from a glioma patient whose treatment included an IDH1 peptide vaccine. CDR3 sequence reads: CASSLWVSGELFF. DNA for the CDR3: TGTGCCAGCAGTTTATGGGTCTCCGGGGAGCTGTTTTTT.